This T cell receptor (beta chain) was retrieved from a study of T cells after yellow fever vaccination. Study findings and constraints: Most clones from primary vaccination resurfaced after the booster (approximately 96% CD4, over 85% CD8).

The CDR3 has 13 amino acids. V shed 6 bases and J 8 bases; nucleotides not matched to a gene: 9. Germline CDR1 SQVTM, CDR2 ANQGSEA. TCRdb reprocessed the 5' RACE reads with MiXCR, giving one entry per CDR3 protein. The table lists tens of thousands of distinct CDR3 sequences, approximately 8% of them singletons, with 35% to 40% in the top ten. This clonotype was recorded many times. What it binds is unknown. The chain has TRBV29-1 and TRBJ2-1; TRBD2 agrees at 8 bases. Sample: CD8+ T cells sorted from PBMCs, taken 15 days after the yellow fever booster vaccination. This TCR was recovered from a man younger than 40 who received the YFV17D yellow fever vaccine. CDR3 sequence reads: CSVPGLVIDEQFF. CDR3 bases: TGCAGCGTCCCGGGACTAGTAATAGATGAGCAGTTCTTC.